The source of this T cell receptor beta chain is a study of blood T cells in healthy people across ages (dated by TCRdb to between 2014 and 2016). For the wider study: In model experiments, template switching captured roughly one uniquely barcoded TCR beta cDNA molecule for every two T cells. Using deep sequencing normalized with unique cDNA molecular identifiers, the study measured how TCR beta repertoire diversity changes with age. Donors were grouped into four age groups: young (average approximately 15 years), middle-aged (around 39), aged (over 55) and long-lived (about 89). To avoid experimental bias, donors of different ages were spread randomly across the sequencing lanes. For two donors (one aged 18 to 29 and one aged 80 or older), the study analyzed two additional independent replicas of 1 million unique cDNA reads from the same blood draw. Broad study findings and their caveats: Observed TCR beta diversity correlated strongly with the percentage of naive T cells measured by flow cytometry. Conclusive comparison of naive and antigen-experienced compartments was prevented by the profiling of bulk unsorted PBMCs. Because donor CMV infection status was unknown, age-related changes in expanded clonotypes were potentially confounded. Total diversity estimates from one million sequenced T cells were considered lower bounds and underestimates. As age increased, observed TCR beta diversity per million T cells dropped in a roughly linear way, and a significant reduction was already evident by age about 40. Compared with the aged group, the long-lived group had more naive CD4+ T cells, fewer expanded clones and increased TCR diversity, suggesting age selection.

The donors were a few dozen Caucasian individuals from Russia, aged roughly 6 to 100 years, who were systemically healthy. Around 10 milliliters of peripheral blood were drawn from each donor into EDTA-treated Vacutainer tubes. Ficoll-Paque density-gradient centrifugation was used to isolate PBMCs, with at least 7 million per sample. Total RNA, at least 5.5 micrograms per sample, was extracted from PBMCs with Trizol reagent. For every donor, flow cytometry on a PBMC aliquot measured the percentage of naive CD45RAhigh/CD27high T cells. This clonotype was recorded a few times. No cognate antigen has been identified for it. The sample holds no much larger clone one base away, and base qualities are not on file. To prepare the library, 5' RACE was applied. Sequencing relied on an Illumina HiSeq 2500. The second PCR ran for roughly 6 to 11 cycles and used a J-beta primer mix along with a sample-barcoded 5' primer. Each TCR beta cDNA molecule received a unique molecular identifier from a template-switch 5' adaptor carrying 12 random nucleotides. Each sample yielded at least 2.5 million CDR3-containing paired-end reads. First-strand cDNA synthesis was performed from all RNA using the Mint cDNA synthesis kit, with priming by a TRBC-specific oligonucleotide. All cDNA was treated with uracil-DNA glycosylase and then went through a first 18-cycle PCR with the universal primers M1SS and BC2_uni_R. As for how the authors treated the data: Each sample was normalized by randomly selecting 1 million high-quality reads, each carrying a distinct molecular identifier. Instead of being binned into consensus sequences, reads with shared molecular identifiers were discarded. CDR3 identification, clonotype clustering and error correction used MiTCR with a Q25 quality threshold and the strictest error-elimination algorithm. A nonparametric unseen species model with Euler transformation was used to estimate lower-bound total TCR beta diversity. In TCRdb, the public reads were trimmed at Q25 with fastp and aligned with MiXCR, with productive beta chains retained. Rows merge per CDR3 protein into single entries with the most common DNA and genes. TCRdb's processing, not the authors', yielded these V and J calls. The sample has roughly 2 million distinct CDR3 sequences on record, around half of them singletons. In total, the top ten clones hold over 2% of the sample.

Material for sequencing was blood. This TCR derives from a middle-aged woman in good health.

The nucleotides read TGTGCCAGCAGCTTAGCGGGGACAGGGGTTGGCAATCAGCCCCAGCATTTT. Its amino acids are CASSLAGTGVGNQPQHF. The sequence joins TRBV7-2 to TRBJ1-5, with 10 junctional bases fitting TRBD1. CDR1 SGHTA and CDR2 FQGNSA are derived from the germline V gene. Spanning cysteine to phenylalanine, the CDR3 consists of 17 amino acids. Only CDR3 DNA is held: 51 bases, read in frame from base 1. V has 0 bases trimmed and J has 2 bases trimmed; junction bases matching no gene number 4.